The 24 T cell receptor beta chains below all came from one sample that was sequenced in a study of T-cell reconstitution after alpha-beta-depleted transplantation in children. Unique molecular identifiers featured in how the TCRbeta library was prepared. TCRdb ran MiXCR on the PCR reads and lists one entry per CDR3 protein. The sample has hundreds of thousands of distinct CDR3 sequences; roughly 15% are singletons. Sequencing was performed on PBMCs from the stem cell graft donor, taken from the stem cell graft. The receptors here all came from a human donor who donated a stem cell graft to a child with acute myeloid leukemia.

This clonotype was observed at least ten times. The chain recombines TRBV7-2 with TRBJ1-4; D is undetermined. This CDR3 comprises 15 residues. V was cut by 4 bases and J by 6 bases, with 15 bases left in between. From germline, CDR1 is SGHTA and CDR2 FQGNSA. The CDR3 loop reads CASSSHLRADEKLFF. CDR3 DNA sequence: TGTGCCAGCAGCTCTCACCTCCGGGCGGATGAAAAACTGTTTTTT.

This clonotype came up many times. The chain carries TRBV10-2 and TRBJ1-5; 9 bases line up with TRBD1. V gave up 7 bases and J gave up 4 bases; unmatched junction bases: 2. There are 13 residues in the CDR3. The V gene's germline CDR1 is WSHSY and CDR2 SAAADI. The DNA of the CDR3 is TGCGCCAGCACGACAGGGGGGAATCAGCCCCAGCATTTT. Translated, it gives CASTTGGNQPQHF.

With respect to this clonotype: A read error may be the cause here, since a much bigger clone is one base away. The rearrangement links TRBV10-3 to TRBJ2-7; D not certain. The CDR3 extends over 14 amino acids. V was clipped by 4 bases and J by 3 bases, with 13 bases between them. Germline V gene lookup returns CDR1 ENHRY and CDR2 SYGVKD. The CDR3: CAISADSPGYEQYV. As DNA, the CDR3 is TGTGCCATCAGTGCCGACTCCCCTGGCTACGAGCAGTACGTC.

This rearrangement joins TRBV11-2 to TRBJ1-5; D may be TRBD1 (5 bases). The germline gives CDR1 SGHAT, CDR2 FQNNGV. The CDR3 has 15 amino acids. The V end was cut by 1 base, the J end by 6 bases, with 13 bases between. Here the CDR3 DNA reads TGTGCCAGCAGCTTAGGGGGACGGATCTTTCAGCCCCAGCATTTT. It codes for CASSLGGRIFQPQHF.

This clonotype has at least ten counts. The chain joins TRBV6-5 to TRBJ2-7; tentative D call: TRBD1 (6 bases). Trimming removed 0 bases from V and 2 bases from J, with 11 bases in between. CDR1 and CDR2 from the germline V gene are MNHEY and SVGAGI. The CDR3 loop spans 15 amino acids. The CDR3 loop is CASSYSPTGTYEQYF. The DNA of the CDR3 is TGTGCCAGCAGTTACTCGCCGACAGGTACCTACGAGCAGTACTTC.

This clonotype was detected many times. V and J are TRBV28 and TRBJ1-6, with D perhaps matching TRBD1 (5 bases). From germline, CDR1 is MDHEN and CDR2 SYDVKM. This CDR3 is built from 15 residues. The V gene lost 6 bases and the J gene lost 8 bases, with 17 bases spanning the gap. This CDR3 reads CASRPQGQAYSPLHF. The CDR3 DNA sequence: TGTGCCAGCAGACCTCAGGGTCAGGCGTATTCACCCCTCCACTTT.

The gene calls are TRBV20-1 and TRBJ2-5, with 9 bases fitting TRBD2. The CDR3 is 16 amino acids. In germline, CDR1 is DFQATT, CDR2 SNEGSKA (reference sequence). With 5 bases clipped from V and 3 bases from J, the junction kept 13 bases outside the gene matches. Written as DNA, the CDR3 is TGCAGTGCTGGGGTAGGAAGGTCTAGCGGGGAAGAGACCCAGTACTTC. The encoded protein is CSAGVGRSSGEETQYF.

This chain joins TRBV20-1 and TRBJ1-2; 9 bases fit TRBD1. CDR3 length: 13 amino acids. In germline, CDR1 is DFQATT, CDR2 SNEGSKA (reference sequence). V trimming: 5 bases; J trimming: 4 bases; junction bases outside the gene matches: 5. In nucleotides, the CDR3 is TGCAGTGCTCCCGCGGGACAGGGCTATGGCTACACCTTC. Protein product: CSAPAGQGYGYTF.

This clonotype was observed many times. The J gene is TRBJ1-4, the V gene TRBV20-1; a possible D gene is TRBD1 (5 bases). Germline loops: CDR1 DFQATT, CDR2 SNEGSKA (reference sequence). The V end lost 6 bases, the J end lost 4 bases, and 24 bases lay between the germline ends. The CDR3 has 17 residues. The CDR3: CSANRDGRLFGNEKLFF. In DNA, the CDR3 is TGCAGTGCAAACCGGGACGGGAGGTTGTTTGGTAATGAAAAACTGTTTTTT.

The sample holds a few counts of this clonotype. This chain links TRBV7-2 with TRBJ2-3; the D is unclear. V was cut by 1 base and J by 4 bases, with 9 bases left in between. The CDR3 is 14 amino acids. Germline loops: CDR1 SGHTA, CDR2 FQGNSA. CDR3 nucleotide sequence: TGTGCCAGCAGCTTAGGAAACGGAGCAGATACGCAGTATTTT. This encodes CASSLGNGADTQYF.

This clonotype was observed many times. The chain recombines TRBV7-2 with TRBJ2-3; 8 bases align to TRBD1. CDR1 SGHTA and CDR2 FQGNSA come from the germline V gene. V was pared by 7 bases and J by 6 bases, with 15 bases of the junction left unmatched. The CDR3 is 16 amino acids. CDR3 residues: CASTSSRQGRFDTQYF. CDR3 bases: TGTGCCAGCACCTCAAGCAGACAGGGGAGGTTTGATACGCAGTATTTT.

This clonotype came up many times. CDR3 loop: CSANQVTHIYEQYV. In DNA, the CDR3 is TGCAGTGCCAACCAGGTAACACACATCTACGAGCAGTACGTC. The chain carries TRBV20-1 and TRBJ2-7, with D uncertain. Germline V lookup: CDR1 DFQATT, CDR2 SNEGSKA (reference sequence). Trimming took off 6 bases at V and 3 bases at J, with 18 bases between the two ends. The length of the CDR3 is 14 residues.

Many counts were recorded for this clonotype. The chain combines TRBV20-1 with TRBJ2-7; 7 nucleotides match TRBD1. CDR3 length equals 13 residues. Looked up from germline, CDR1 is DFQATT and CDR2 is SNEGSKA (reference sequence). After removal of 3 bases from V and 2 bases from J, the junction contained 4 bases not matched to a gene. The CDR3 bases are TGCAGTGCTAGGGGGGACAGCCCCTACGAGCAGTACTTC. It translates to CSARGDSPYEQYF.

The sample holds a few counts of this clonotype. The chain employs TRBV9 and TRBJ1-2; D is ambiguous. The CDR3 sequence is 14 residues long. The germline V gene encodes CDR1 SGDLS and CDR2 YYNGEE. The V end lost 7 bases, the J end lost 9 bases, and 22 bases lay between the germline ends. CDR3 amino acids: CASATGSLPRSYTF. The CDR3 DNA sequence: TGTGCCAGCGCGACCGGGTCCCTCCCTAGGAGCTACACCTTC.

This clonotype was seen ten or more times. The chain employs TRBV5-1 and TRBJ1-5; weak D call: TRBD1 (5 bases). Germline CDR1 and CDR2: SGHRS and YFSETQ. Trimming left V 4 bases short and J 2 bases short, with 10 bases between. The CDR3 length is 14 residues. DNA for the CDR3: TGCGCCAGCAGCGCCGACAGCGGCAATCAGCCCCAGCATTTT. Amino acid sequence: CASSADSGNQPQHF.

V is TRBV11-2 and J is TRBJ2-7; TRBD2 is a possible D gene (6 bases). The germline V and J ends were trimmed by 3 bases and 5 bases, with 14 bases remaining between them. CDR1 and CDR2 (germline): SGHAT, FQNNGV. The CDR3 sequence is 14 residues long. The CDR3 nucleotides read TGTGCCAGCAGCTTCTCGGGGCGGGACCACGAGCAGTACGTC. Its translation is CASSFSGRDHEQYV.

This clonotype was counted at least ten times. The chain couples TRBV7-2 to TRBJ2-3; D is undetermined. The length of the CDR3 is 16 residues. Trimming removed 1 base from V and 0 bases from J, with 11 bases in between. Germline lookup yields CDR1 SGHTA and CDR2 FQGNSA. The CDR3, as DNA: TGTGCCAGCAGCTTAGGACTTGCCTCTAGCACAGATACGCAGTATTTT. Residues: CASSLGLASSTDTQYF.

This chain links TRBV11-1 with TRBJ2-3; no clear D. The CDR3 contains 17 residues. Germline V gene lookup returns CDR1 SGHAT and CDR2 FQDESV (reference sequence). V was shortened by 5 bases and J by 1 base, with 19 bases between the two germline ends. As DNA, the CDR3 is TGTGCCAGCAGCCCGATCCCTGTGTTTTCTGGCACAGATACGCAGTATTTT. It codes for CASSPIPVFSGTDTQYF. Looking up the rest from reference TRBV11-1 and TRBJ2-3 gives the full variable domain: EAEVAQSPRYKITEKSQAVAFWCDPISGHATLYWYRQILGQGPELLVQFQDESVVDDSQLPKDRFSAERLKGVDSTLKIQPAELGDSAMYLCASSPIPVFSGTDTQYFGPGTRLTVL.

This clonotype was seen only once. V gene TRBV2 combines with J gene TRBJ1-2; D uncertain. Trimming stripped 6 bases from V and 8 bases from J, with 10 bases between. The CDR3 has 11 amino acids. Germline values: CDR1 SNHLY, CDR2 FYNNEI. The CDR3, as DNA: TGTGCCAGCAGCCGGACGGCGGGCTACACCTTC. Protein product: CASSRTAGYTF.

V usage is TRBV30 and J usage is TRBJ2-1; D is unclear. Germline values: CDR1 GTSNPN, CDR2 SVGIG (reference sequence). This CDR3 has 12 amino acids. V lost 1 base, J lost 7 bases, and 8 bases lay in between. CDR3 DNA: TGTGCCTGGAGTGATGGGCTTAATGAGCAGTTCTTC. Residues: CAWSDGLNEQFF.

This clonotype came up many times. This sequence joins TRBV6-6 and TRBJ2-7, with TRBD1 as a possible D gene (6 bases). The length of the CDR3 is 12 residues. The germline gives CDR1 MNHNY, CDR2 SVGAGI (reference sequence). V lost 5 bases to trimming and J lost 7 bases, with 12 bases between them. Written as DNA, the CDR3 is TGTGCCAGCAGTCCAGGGGATTGGGAGCAGTACTTC. It codes for CASSPGDWEQYF.

This clonotype was counted ten times or more. V usage is TRBV5-6 and J usage is TRBJ2-7, with a tentative D call TRBD2 (6 bases). Per germline, CDR1 SGHDT and CDR2 YYEEEE. This CDR3 contains 14 residues. Deletions cut 2 bases from V and 3 bases from J, with 12 bases between. CDR3 nucleotide sequence: TGTGCCAGCAGCTTTTGGGGAGCGGGCTACGAGCAGTACTTC. Translating gives CASSFWGAGYEQYF.

This rearrangement joins TRBV7-2 to TRBJ2-5, with TRBD2 matching over 7 bases. In germline, CDR1 is SGHTA, CDR2 FQGNSA. This CDR3 comprises 17 residues. With 6 bases clipped from V and 5 bases from J, the junction kept 18 bases outside the gene matches. The CDR3 region is CASRGVFGGVNRETQYF. CDR3 in DNA: TGTGCCAGCAGAGGTGTTTTTGGGGGGGTAAACCGGGAGACCCAGTACTTC. Using reference TRBV7-2 and TRBJ2-5 for the parts outside the CDR3, the full variable domain is GAGVSQSPSNKVTEKGKDVELRCDPISGHTALYWYRQSLGQGLEFLIYFQGNSAPDKSGLPSDRFSAERTGGSVSTLTIQRTQQEDSAVYLCASRGVFGGVNRETQYFGPGTRLLVL.

The table lists this clonotype with a few counts. The J gene is TRBJ2-1, the V gene TRBV20-1; 10 bases fit TRBD2. The CDR3 contains 15 residues. Unmatched junction bases numbered 12, after V lost 6 bases and J lost 7 bases. The V gene's germline CDR1 is DFQATT and CDR2 SNEGSKA (reference sequence). Here the CDR3 DNA reads TGCAGTGCCCTAAGCGGGGGGGCCAAATGGAATGAGCAGTTCTTC. It is translated as CSALSGGAKWNEQFF.